The rows below give T cell receptor beta chains drawn from one sample of a study of T cell responses to AZD1222 COVID-19 vaccine. The repertoire was sequenced with immunoSEQ multiplex PCR; TCRdb's copy has only in-frame clones and lacks some. The sample carries 150,000 to 200,000 clones, around nine tenths recorded once. This material consisted of peripheral blood, taken 28 days after the second dose of the MenACWY control vaccine. These receptors originate from an adult who received the MenACWY meningococcal vaccine as a control. CDR3s include the opening cysteine and the closing phenylalanine or tryptophan.

J gene | V gene | CDR3 protein
TRBJ2-1 | TRBV5-1 | CASSSRGGYNEQFF
TRBJ1-2 | TRBV19 | CASSTSSEPYYGYTF
TRBJ2-7 | TRBV27 | CASSLSVLGAEQYF
TRBJ2-7 | TRBV29-1 | CSVTLDRSNYEQYF
TRBJ1-5 | TRBV6-5 | CASSPGGRNQPQHF
TRBJ1-5 | TRBV7-9 | CASSLGQPNQPQHF
TRBJ1-6 | TRBV6-4 | CASSDSSDSPLHF
TRBJ2-7 | TRBV3-1/TRBV3-2 | CASSQELGGVGEQYF
TRBJ1-5 | TRBV11-2 | CASSLDRNNQPQHF
TRBJ2-2 | TRBV3-1/TRBV3-2 | CASSPPGLANGELFF
TRBJ2-3 | TRBV18 | CASSPRGQGVTDTQYF
TRBJ2-7 | TRBV5-1 | CASVPQGLNEQYF
TRBJ1-3 | TRBV10-1 | CASSEMRGFSGNTIYF
TRBJ2-7 | TRBV4-1 | CASSQSVGGTYEQYF
TRBJ1-5 | TRBV27 | CASSFLRGNSNQPQHF
TRBJ2-1 | TRBV27 | CASSLSGGVQFF
TRBJ1-5 | TRBV15 | CATSRAQPNQPQHF
TRBJ2-5 | TRBV28 | CASSSLAGGGETQYF
TRBJ1-2 | TRBV28 | CASSSPPGGGYTF
TRBJ2-4 | TRBV19 | CASRGEGTKNIQYF
TRBJ2-5 | TRBV6-2/TRBV6-3 | CASSFGEFEETQYF
TRBJ1-4 | TRBV25-1 | CASSDPVGTNEKLFF
TRBJ2-3 | TRBV19 | CASSIRRLGARTDTQYF
TRBJ1-3 | TRBV6-5 | CASSYQGGNTIYF
TRBJ2-7 | TRBV28 | CASSLWTLTSGKGEQYF
TRBJ2-7 | TRBV19 | CASSISPTGGLIEQYF
TRBJ2-1 | TRBV13 | CASSLGGIEQFF
TRBJ2-5 | TRBV24-1 | CATSESGSGQETQYF
TRBJ1-5 | TRBV15 | CATSREGPGTHDQPQHF
TRBJ1-5 | TRBV15 | CATSRDYSQPQHF
TRBJ1-1 | TRBV19 | CASSDRGVNTEAFF
TRBJ2-1 | TRBV27 | CASSLLAGEQFF
TRBJ2-6 | TRBV4-3 | CASSVTTNVLTF
TRBJ1-1 | TRBV6-2/TRBV6-3 | CASSYDLGTEAFF
TRBJ2-7 | TRBV29-1 | CSVAGNRVSYEQYF
TRBJ1-2 | TRBV28 | CASSRVAGGDYGYTF
TRBJ1-1 | TRBV12-3/TRBV12-4 | CASSLGDTEAFF
TRBJ2-1 | TRBV3-1/TRBV3-2 | CASSQDRSGRGFF
TRBJ2-2 | TRBV7-9 | CASSFNRQGPGELFF
TRBJ2-7 | TRBV5-4 | CASMDGGGSYEQYF
TRBJ1-2 | TRBV7-3 | CASSLQATQGGYGYTF
TRBJ2-7 | TRBV30 | CAWGSLVPNF
TRBJ2-1 | TRBV28 | CASSHQDGGDNEQFF
TRBJ1-2 | TRBV2 | CASATDSLYGYTF
TRBJ1-3 | TRBV30 | CAWRTDRSGNTIYF
TRBJ2-1 | TRBV6-5 | CASRDVIAGAPEQFF
TRBJ2-2 | TRBV6-2/TRBV6-3 | CASSYSSGTYTGELFF
TRBJ2-1 | TRBV27 | CASSPRGGPSSYNEQFF
TRBJ1-1 | TRBV18 | CASSPQVPSTEAFF
TRBJ2-7 | TRBV5-6 | CASSLSEGVKQYF
TRBJ1-1 | TRBV19 | CASSQAGQANLNTEAFF
TRBJ1-2 | TRBV27 | CASTSFYSGQGLTNYGYTF
TRBJ2-1 | TRBV7-3 | CASSLSRNNEQFF
TRBJ1-1 | TRBV5-1 | CASSLWGPDRVGTEAFF